A selection of T cell receptor beta chains follows, all from one sample in a study of blood T cells in healthy people across ages. Via MiXCR, TCRdb re-called the 5' RACE reads, giving one row per CDR3 protein. Of 650,000 to 800,000 distinct CDR3 sequences in the sample, around 43% were seen once. Sequencing input: blood. These TCRs come from a man between 60 and 75 years old in good health. Both conserved end residues are part of each CDR3. The D gene is left open where the match is weak. A row's size may be missing; if present it is once, few, many or a size class.

j_call d_call clone_size v_call cdr3_nt cdr3_aa
TRBJ2-6 . few TRBV18 TGTGCCAGCTCACCATCGTTCTCTGGGGCCAACGTCCTGACTTTC CASSPSFSGANVLTF
TRBJ1-5 . . TRBV20-1 TGCAGTGCGAAACAGGGTAATAGCAATCAGCCCCAGCATTTT CSAKQGNSNQPQHF
TRBJ1-1 . . TRBV5-6 TGTGCCAGCAGCTCCCGGACAGAAGCTTTCTTT CASSSRTEAFF
TRBJ2-7 . few TRBV27 TGTGCCAGCAGTTATGGAATTTGGTACGAGCAGTACTTC CASSYGIWYEQYF
TRBJ2-1 TRBD2 few TRBV27 TGTGCCAGCAGTTTATCAGCGGGGCTGAATGAGCAGTTCTTC CASSLSAGLNEQFF
TRBJ2-5 TRBD2 few TRBV4-1 TGCGCCAGCAGCCAAGTGGTTAGCGGGGGGACGAGCACCGAAGAGACCCAGTACTTC CASSQVVSGGTSTEETQYF
TRBJ2-1 . few TRBV10-3 TGTGCCATCAGTGAGTCCGTCGGCTCCTACAATGAGCAGTTCTTC CAISESVGSYNEQFF
TRBJ2-3 . once TRBV6-5 TGTGCCGGCAGTTACGGGGGGACAGTTGATACGCAGTATTTT CAGSYGGTVDTQYF
TRBJ1-2 . . TRBV4-1 TGCGCCAGCAGCCAATCTCCGAATCTCCTCTATGGCTACACCTTC CASSQSPNLLYGYTF
TRBJ2-7 TRBD1 many TRBV7-2 TGTGCCAGCAGCGCCAGAGGTAGACAGGGCTACGAGCAGTACTTC CASSARGRQGYEQYF
TRBJ2-1 TRBD2 many TRBV29-1 TGCAGCGTGGGGACTAGCCAAGCTAATGAGCAGTTCTTC CSVGTSQANEQFF
TRBJ2-3 TRBD2 few TRBV12-3/TRBV12-4 TGTGCCAGCAGTCGGACTAGTTTCGCAGATACGCAGTATTTT CASSRTSFADTQYF
TRBJ1-4 TRBD1 many TRBV7-2 TGTGCCAGCAGCTTAGCCGGGACAGCCGAAAGAAAACTGTTTTTT CASSLAGTAERKLFF